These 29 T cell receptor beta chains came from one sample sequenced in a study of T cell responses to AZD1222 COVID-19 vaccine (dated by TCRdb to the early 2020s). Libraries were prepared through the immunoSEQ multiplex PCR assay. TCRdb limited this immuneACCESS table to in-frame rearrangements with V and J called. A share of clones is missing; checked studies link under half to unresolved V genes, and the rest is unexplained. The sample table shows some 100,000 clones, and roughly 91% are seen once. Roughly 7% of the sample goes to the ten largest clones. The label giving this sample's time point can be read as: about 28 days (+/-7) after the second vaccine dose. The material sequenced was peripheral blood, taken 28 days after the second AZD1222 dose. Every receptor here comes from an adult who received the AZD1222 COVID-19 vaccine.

Written as DNA, the CDR3 is TGTGCCAGCAGCCCCGCCGGGACAGGGGGAAGTAGGTCCTACAATGAGCAGTTCTTC. Protein: CASSPAGTGGSRSYNEQFF. The genes are TRBV11-3 and TRBJ2-1, with 11 bases lining up with TRBD1. Germline CDR1 and CDR2: SGHNT and YENEEA. This CDR3 has 19 amino acids. Trimming removed 5 bases from V and 1 base from J; junction bases left unmatched: 13.

In DNA, the CDR3 is TGCGCCAGCAGCTCGGACAGGCGGGTTTACACCGGGGAGCTGTTTTTT. It translates to CASSSDRRVYTGELFF. This sequence joins TRBV5-1 and TRBJ2-2; TRBD1 matches 7 bases. The germline V gene encodes CDR1 SGHRS and CDR2 YFSETQ. CDR3 length: 16 residues. V was clipped by 3 bases and J by 3 bases; unmatched bases: 8. Using reference TRBV5-1 and TRBJ2-2 for the parts outside the CDR3, the full variable domain is KAGVTQTPRYLIKTRGQQVTLSCSPISGHRSVSWYQQTPGQGLQFLFEYFSETQRNKGNFPGRFSGRQFSNSRSEMNVSTLELGDSALYLCASSSDRRVYTGELFFGEGSRLTVL.

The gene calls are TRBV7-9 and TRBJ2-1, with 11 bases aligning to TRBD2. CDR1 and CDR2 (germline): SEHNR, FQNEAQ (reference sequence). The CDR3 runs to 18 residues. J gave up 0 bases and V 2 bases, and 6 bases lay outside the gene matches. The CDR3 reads CASSLRTSGFSSYNEQFF. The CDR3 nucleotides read TGTGCCAGCAGCTTAAGGACTAGCGGGTTCAGCTCCTACAATGAGCAGTTCTTC.

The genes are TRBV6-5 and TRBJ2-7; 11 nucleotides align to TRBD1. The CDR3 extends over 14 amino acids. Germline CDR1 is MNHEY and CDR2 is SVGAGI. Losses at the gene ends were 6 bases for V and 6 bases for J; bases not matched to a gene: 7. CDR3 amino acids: CASRTGQGGPEQYF. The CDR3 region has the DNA TGTGCCAGCAGAACGGGACAGGGGGGACCCGAGCAGTACTTC.

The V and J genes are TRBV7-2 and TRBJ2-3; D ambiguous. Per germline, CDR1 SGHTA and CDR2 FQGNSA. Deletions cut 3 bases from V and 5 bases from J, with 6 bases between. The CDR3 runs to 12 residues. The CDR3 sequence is CASSFYGDTQYF. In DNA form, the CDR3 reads TGTGCCAGCAGCTTCTATGGAGATACGCAGTATTTT.

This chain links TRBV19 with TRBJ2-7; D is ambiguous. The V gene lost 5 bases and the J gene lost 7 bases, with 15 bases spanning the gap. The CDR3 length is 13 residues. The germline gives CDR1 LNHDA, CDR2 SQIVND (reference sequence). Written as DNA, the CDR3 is TGTGCCAGTAGTCCCACAGCTGGTTGGGAGCAGTACTTC. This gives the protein CASSPTAGWEQYF.

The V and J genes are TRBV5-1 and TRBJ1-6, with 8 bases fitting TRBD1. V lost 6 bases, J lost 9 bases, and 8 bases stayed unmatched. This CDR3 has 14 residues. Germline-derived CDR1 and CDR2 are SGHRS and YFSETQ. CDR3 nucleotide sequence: TGCGCCAGCAATGGACAGGGAGACGGTTCACCCCTCCACTTT. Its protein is CASNGQGDGSPLHF.

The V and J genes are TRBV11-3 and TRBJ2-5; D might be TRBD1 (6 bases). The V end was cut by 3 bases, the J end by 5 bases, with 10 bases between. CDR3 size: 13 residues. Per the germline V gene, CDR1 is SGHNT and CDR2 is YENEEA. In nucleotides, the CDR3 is TGTGCCAGCAGCTTCGACAGGTGGGAGACCCAGTACTTC. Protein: CASSFDRWETQYF.

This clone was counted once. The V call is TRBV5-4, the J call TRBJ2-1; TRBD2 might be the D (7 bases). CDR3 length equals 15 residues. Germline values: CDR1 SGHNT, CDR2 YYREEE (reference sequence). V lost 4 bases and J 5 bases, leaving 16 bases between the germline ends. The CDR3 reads CASSREGGPHNEQFF. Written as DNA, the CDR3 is TGTGCCAGCAGCCGCGAGGGGGGGCCCCACAATGAGCAGTTCTTC.

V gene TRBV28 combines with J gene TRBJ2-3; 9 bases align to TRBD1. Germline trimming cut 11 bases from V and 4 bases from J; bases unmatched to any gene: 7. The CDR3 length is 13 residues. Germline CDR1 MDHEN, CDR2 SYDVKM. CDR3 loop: CAGQTGGADTQYF. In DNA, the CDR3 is TGTGCCGGCCAGACAGGGGGAGCAGATACGCAGTATTTT.

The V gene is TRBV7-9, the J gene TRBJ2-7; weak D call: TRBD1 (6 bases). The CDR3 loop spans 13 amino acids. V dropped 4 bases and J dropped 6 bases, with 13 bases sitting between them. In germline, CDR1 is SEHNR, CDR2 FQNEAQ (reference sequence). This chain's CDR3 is CASSSNRVREQYF. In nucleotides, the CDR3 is TGTGCCAGCAGCTCCAACAGGGTACGCGAGCAGTACTTC.

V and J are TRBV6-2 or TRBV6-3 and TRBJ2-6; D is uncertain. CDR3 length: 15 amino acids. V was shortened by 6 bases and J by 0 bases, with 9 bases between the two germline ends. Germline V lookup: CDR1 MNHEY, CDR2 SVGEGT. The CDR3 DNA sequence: TGTGCCAGCAGCCGCGACCTCTCTGGGGCCAACGTCCTGACTTTC. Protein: CASSRDLSGANVLTF.

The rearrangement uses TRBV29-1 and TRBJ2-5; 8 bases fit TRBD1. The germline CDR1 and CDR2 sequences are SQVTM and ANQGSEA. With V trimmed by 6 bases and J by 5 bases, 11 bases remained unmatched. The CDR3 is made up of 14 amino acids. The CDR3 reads CSVPDRGRWETQYF. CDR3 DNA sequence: TGCAGCGTGCCTGACAGGGGACGGTGGGAGACCCAGTACTTC.

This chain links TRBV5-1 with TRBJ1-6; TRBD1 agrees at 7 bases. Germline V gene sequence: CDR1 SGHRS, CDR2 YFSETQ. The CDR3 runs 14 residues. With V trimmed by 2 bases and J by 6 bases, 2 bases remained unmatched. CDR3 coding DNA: TGCGCCAGCAGCTTTGACAGGGCTAATTCACCCCTCCACTTT. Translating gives CASSFDRANSPLHF.

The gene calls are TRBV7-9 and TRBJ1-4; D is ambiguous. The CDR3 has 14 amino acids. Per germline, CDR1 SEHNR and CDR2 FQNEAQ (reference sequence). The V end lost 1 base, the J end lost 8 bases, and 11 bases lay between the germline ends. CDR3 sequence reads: CASSLDPLSEKLFF. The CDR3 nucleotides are TGTGCCAGCAGCTTAGATCCCTTAAGCGAAAAACTGTTTTTT.

DNA for the CDR3: TGTGCCAGCAGCCCCAACCCCCCTCGCAACAATGAGCAGTTCTTC. Translating gives CASSPNPPRNNEQFF. The chain recombines TRBV7-9 with TRBJ2-1; unclear D gene. The CDR3 is made up of 15 amino acids. The germline V gene has CDR1 SEHNR and CDR2 FQNEAQ (reference sequence). Trimming removed 5 bases at V and 5 bases at J, with 16 bases between.

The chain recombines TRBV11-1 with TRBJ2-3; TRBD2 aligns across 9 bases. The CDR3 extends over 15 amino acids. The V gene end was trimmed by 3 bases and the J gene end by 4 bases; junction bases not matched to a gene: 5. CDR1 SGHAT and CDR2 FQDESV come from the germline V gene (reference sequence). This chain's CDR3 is CASSFSSGDADTQYF. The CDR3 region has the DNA TGTGCCAGCAGCTTCTCTAGCGGGGACGCAGATACGCAGTATTTT.

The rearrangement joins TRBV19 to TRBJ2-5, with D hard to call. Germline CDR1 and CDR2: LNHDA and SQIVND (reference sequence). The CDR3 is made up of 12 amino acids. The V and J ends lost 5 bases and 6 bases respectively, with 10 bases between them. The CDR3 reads CASSPNVKTQYF. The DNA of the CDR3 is TGTGCCAGTAGTCCGAATGTGAAGACCCAGTACTTC.

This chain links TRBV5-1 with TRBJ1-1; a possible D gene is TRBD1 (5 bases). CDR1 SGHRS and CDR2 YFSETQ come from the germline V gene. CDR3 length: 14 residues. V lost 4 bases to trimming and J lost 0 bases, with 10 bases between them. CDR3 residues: CASSTQAMNTEAFF. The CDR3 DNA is TGCGCCAGCAGCACACAGGCCATGAACACTGAAGCTTTCTTT.

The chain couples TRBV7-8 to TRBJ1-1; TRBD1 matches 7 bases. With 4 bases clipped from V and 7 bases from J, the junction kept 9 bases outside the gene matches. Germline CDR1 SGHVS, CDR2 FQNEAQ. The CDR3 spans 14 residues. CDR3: CASSWAGTASEAFF. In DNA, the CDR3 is TGTGCCAGCAGCTGGGCCGGGACAGCCAGTGAAGCTTTCTTT.

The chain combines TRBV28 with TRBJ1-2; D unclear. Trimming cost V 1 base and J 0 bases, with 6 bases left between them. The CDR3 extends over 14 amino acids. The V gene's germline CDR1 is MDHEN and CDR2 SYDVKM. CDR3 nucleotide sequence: TGTGCCAGCAGTTTATTTGGGGCTAACTATGGCTACACCTTC. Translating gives CASSLFGANYGYTF.

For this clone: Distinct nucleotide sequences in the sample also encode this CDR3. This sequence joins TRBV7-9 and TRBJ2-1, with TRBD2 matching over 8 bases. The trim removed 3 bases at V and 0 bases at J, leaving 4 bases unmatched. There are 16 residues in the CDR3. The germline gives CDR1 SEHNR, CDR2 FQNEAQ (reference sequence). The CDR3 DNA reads TGTGCCAGCAGCTTGAGTCTAGCGGGCTCCTACAATGAGCAGTTCTTC. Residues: CASSLSLAGSYNEQFF.

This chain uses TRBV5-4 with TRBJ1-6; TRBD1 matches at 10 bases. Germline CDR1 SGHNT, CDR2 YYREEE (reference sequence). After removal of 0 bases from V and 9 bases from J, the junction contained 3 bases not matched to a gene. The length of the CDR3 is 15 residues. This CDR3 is CASSLETGGSSPLHF. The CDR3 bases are TGTGCCAGCAGCTTGGAGACAGGGGGCTCTTCACCCCTCCACTTT. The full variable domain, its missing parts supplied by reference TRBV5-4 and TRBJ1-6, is ETGVTQSPTHLIKTRGQQVTLRCSSQSGHNTVSWYQQALGQGPQFIFQYYREEENGRGNFPPRFSGLQFPNYSSELNVNALELDDSALYLCASSLETGGSSPLHFGNGTRLTVT.

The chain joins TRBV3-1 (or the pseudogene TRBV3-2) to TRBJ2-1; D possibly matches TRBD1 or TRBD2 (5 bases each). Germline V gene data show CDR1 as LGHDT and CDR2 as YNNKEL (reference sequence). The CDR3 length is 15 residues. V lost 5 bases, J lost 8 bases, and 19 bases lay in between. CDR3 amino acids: CASSWGGPGVDEQFF. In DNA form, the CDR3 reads TGTGCCAGCAGCTGGGGCGGGCCCGGCGTCGATGAGCAGTTCTTC.

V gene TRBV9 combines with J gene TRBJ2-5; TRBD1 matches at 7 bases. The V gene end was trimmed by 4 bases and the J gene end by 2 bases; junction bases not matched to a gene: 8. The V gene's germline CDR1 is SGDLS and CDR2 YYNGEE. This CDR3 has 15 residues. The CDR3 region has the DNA TGTGCCAGCAGCCCTCACAGGGGCCCGCAAGAGACCCAGTACTTC. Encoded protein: CASSPHRGPQETQYF.

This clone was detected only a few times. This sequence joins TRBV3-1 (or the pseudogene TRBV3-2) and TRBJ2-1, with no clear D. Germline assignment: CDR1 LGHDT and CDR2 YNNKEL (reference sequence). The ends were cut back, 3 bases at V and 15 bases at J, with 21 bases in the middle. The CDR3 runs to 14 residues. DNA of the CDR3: TGTGCCAGCAGCCAGGGATCCCCAATGCTCCATTCGTTCTTC. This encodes CASSQGSPMLHSFF.

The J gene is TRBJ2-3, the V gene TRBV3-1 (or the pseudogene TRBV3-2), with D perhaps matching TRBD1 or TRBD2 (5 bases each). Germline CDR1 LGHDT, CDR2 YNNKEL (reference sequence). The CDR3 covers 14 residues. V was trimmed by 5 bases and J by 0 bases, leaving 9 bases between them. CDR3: CASSNRDSTDTQYF. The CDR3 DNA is TGTGCCAGCAGCAACCGGGACAGCACAGATACGCAGTATTTT.

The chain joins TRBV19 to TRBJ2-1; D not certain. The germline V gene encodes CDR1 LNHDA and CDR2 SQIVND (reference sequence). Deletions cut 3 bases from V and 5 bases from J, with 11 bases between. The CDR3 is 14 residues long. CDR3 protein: CASSIDGDHNEQFF. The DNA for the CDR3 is TGTGCCAGTAGTATTGATGGAGACCACAATGAGCAGTTCTTC. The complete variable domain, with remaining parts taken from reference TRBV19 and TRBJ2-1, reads DGGITQSPKYLFRKEGQNVTLSCEQNLNHDAMYWYRQDPGQGLRLIYYSQIVNDFQKGDIAEGYSVSREKKESFPLTVTSAQKNPTAFYLCASSIDGDHNEQFFGPGTRLTVL.

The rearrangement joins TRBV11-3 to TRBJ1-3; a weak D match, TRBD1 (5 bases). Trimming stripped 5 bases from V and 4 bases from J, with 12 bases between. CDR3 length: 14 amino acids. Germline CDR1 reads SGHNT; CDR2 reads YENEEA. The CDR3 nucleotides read TGTGCCAGCAGCCTGGGAGGGACGGGAAACACCATATATTTT. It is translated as CASSLGGTGNTIYF.